Listed below are T cell receptor beta chains from one sample, sequenced in a study of blood T cell repertoires in COVID-19. Only in-frame clones appear in the TCRdb table, and some are missing; sequencing was by immunoSEQ multiplex PCR. The sample consists of approximately 150,000 clones, roughly 84% of them appearing once. Sequenced: peripheral blood. The receptors originated from an elderly woman with acute or convalescent COVID-19. CDR3s include the opening cysteine and the closing phenylalanine or tryptophan. A D gene is named only where the DNA matches it firmly. Clone size is given for some rows only: seen once, a few or many times, or a class if the clone is expanded.

clone size: NA
D gene: NA
V gene: TRBV21-1
J gene: TRBJ2-1
CDR3 DNA: TGTGCCAGCAGCAAAGGCCCCCCCAAGAAGGAGTCCTACAATGAGCAGTTCTTC
CDR3 protein: CASSKGPPKKESYNEQFF

clone size: NA
D gene: NA
V gene: TRBV10-2
J gene: TRBJ1-1
CDR3 DNA: TGCGCCAGTCGGGAAAACACTGAAGCTTTCTTT
CDR3 protein: CASRENTEAFF

clone size: NA
D gene: TRBD1
V gene: TRBV6-6
J gene: TRBJ2-2
CDR3 DNA: TGTGCCAGCAGTACCCGGACAGGGAACACCGGGGAGCTGTTTTTT
CDR3 protein: CASSTRTGNTGELFF

clone size: NA
D gene: TRBD1
V gene: TRBV18
J gene: TRBJ2-1
CDR3 DNA: TGTGCCAGCTCACCCCCAGGGGGCTCCTACAATGAGCAGTTCTTC
CDR3 protein: CASSPPGGSYNEQFF

clone size: few
D gene: NA
V gene: TRBV7-9
J gene: TRBJ1-6
CDR3 DNA: TGTGCCAGCAGCTTAAAGGGGACCTATAATTCACCCCTCCACTTT
CDR3 protein: CASSLKGTYNSPLHF

clone size: NA
D gene: NA
V gene: TRBV29-1
J gene: TRBJ2-1
CDR3 DNA: TGCAGCGTTGAACGTCAGGCGTACAATGAGCAGTTCTTC
CDR3 protein: CSVERQAYNEQFF

clone size: NA
D gene: TRBD2
V gene: TRBV27
J gene: TRBJ2-5
CDR3 DNA: TGTGCCAGCAGTCCCCGAGCCCGAGGGACTAGCGGGAGGTATGGAGGGGAGACCCAGTACTTC
CDR3 protein: CASSPRARGTSGRYGGETQYF

clone size: NA
D gene: NA
V gene: TRBV6-5
J gene: TRBJ2-5
CDR3 DNA: TGTGCCAGCAGTTACTCTGAGTCGGGGACCCAGTACTTC
CDR3 protein: CASSYSESGTQYF

clone size: NA
D gene: TRBD2
V gene: TRBV3-1/TRBV3-2
J gene: TRBJ2-3
CDR3 DNA: TGTGCCAGCAGCCCCCCCGGGACTAGCGGGTTTAGGACCACAGATACGCAGTATTTT
CDR3 protein: CASSPPGTSGFRTTDTQYF

clone size: NA
D gene: NA
V gene: TRBV20-1
J gene: TRBJ2-3
CDR3 DNA: TGCAGTGCTAGTGGGCCCGAACCTTTGACATCGACAGATACGCAGTATTTT
CDR3 protein: CSASGPEPLTSTDTQYF

clone size: NA
D gene: TRBD1
V gene: TRBV5-5
J gene: TRBJ2-1
CDR3 DNA: TGTGCCAGCAGCTTAGGGACAGGACACGAACGCTCCTACAATGAGCAGTTCTTC
CDR3 protein: CASSLGTGHERSYNEQFF

clone size: few
D gene: TRBD1
V gene: TRBV15
J gene: TRBJ2-7
CDR3 DNA: TGTGCCACCAGCAGAGGTGGGACAGGGATGTACGAGCAGTACTTC
CDR3 protein: CATSRGGTGMYEQYF

clone size: NA
D gene: TRBD1
V gene: TRBV7-8
J gene: TRBJ1-4
CDR3 DNA: TGTGCCACCCGGACAGGGGGACATGAAAAACTGTTTTTT
CDR3 protein: CATRTGGHEKLFF

clone size: NA
D gene: NA
V gene: TRBV7-2
J gene: TRBJ1-1
CDR3 DNA: TGTGCCAGCAGCACCAGGGTAACGATGAACACTGAAGCTTTCTTT
CDR3 protein: CASSTRVTMNTEAFF

clone size: NA
D gene: NA
V gene: TRBV6-5
J gene: TRBJ1-1
CDR3 DNA: TGTGCCAGCAGTTACACCGACCCGGCGGGCACTGAAGCTTTCTTT
CDR3 protein: CASSYTDPAGTEAFF

clone size: few
D gene: TRBD1
V gene: TRBV6-2/TRBV6-3
J gene: TRBJ2-1
CDR3 DNA: TGTGCCAGCAGCCTCGACAGGGGGCCTGGGTATGAGCAGTTCTTC
CDR3 protein: CASSLDRGPGYEQFF

clone size: NA
D gene: NA
V gene: TRBV5-1
J gene: TRBJ2-5
CDR3 DNA: TGCGCCAGCAGCTTGGCCGGGGTCAGGGGCCGAGAGACCCAGTACTTC
CDR3 protein: CASSLAGVRGRETQYF

clone size: NA
D gene: TRBD2
V gene: TRBV27
J gene: TRBJ2-1
CDR3 DNA: TGTGCCAGCAGCACCTATTTTACGGGGGGTTTTTACAATGAGCAGTTCTTC
CDR3 protein: CASSTYFTGGFYNEQFF

clone size: NA
D gene: NA
V gene: TRBV5-4
J gene: TRBJ1-2
CDR3 DNA: TGTGCCAGCAGCTTGATACAGGGTTTTGGCTACACCTTC
CDR3 protein: CASSLIQGFGYTF

clone size: NA
D gene: NA
V gene: TRBV29-1
J gene: TRBJ1-1
CDR3 DNA: TGCAGCGTTAGGGAGCATTTGAACACTGAAGCTTTCTTT
CDR3 protein: CSVREHLNTEAFF

clone size: NA
D gene: NA
V gene: TRBV29-1
J gene: TRBJ2-7
CDR3 DNA: TGCAGCGTTGCAAATACCGGGAGCTACGAGCAGTACTTC
CDR3 protein: CSVANTGSYEQYF

clone size: NA
D gene: NA
V gene: TRBV7-9
J gene: TRBJ2-3
CDR3 DNA: TGTGCCAGCAGCTTAACGGGAGATACGCAGTATTTT
CDR3 protein: CASSLTGDTQYF

clone size: NA
D gene: TRBD1
V gene: TRBV24-1
J gene: TRBJ2-1
CDR3 DNA: TGTGCCACCAGTGACCCGGACAGGGAAGGCAACAATGAGCAGTTCTTC
CDR3 protein: CATSDPDREGNNEQFF

clone size: NA
D gene: NA
V gene: TRBV5-1
J gene: TRBJ2-2
CDR3 DNA: TGCGCCAGCAGCGCGGGGCAGTTGTACACCGGGGAGCTGTTTTTT
CDR3 protein: CASSAGQLYTGELFF

clone size: NA
D gene: TRBD1
V gene: TRBV6-6
J gene: TRBJ1-2
CDR3 DNA: TGTGCCAGCAGTTCTGGGACAGGGAACTATGGCTACACCTTC
CDR3 protein: CASSSGTGNYGYTF

clone size: few
D gene: TRBD2
V gene: TRBV5-4
J gene: TRBJ2-7
CDR3 DNA: TGTGCCAGCAGCTCAGGACTAGCGGCCATAAGCTCCTACGAGCAGTACTTC
CDR3 protein: CASSSGLAAISSYEQYF

clone size: once
D gene: TRBD2
V gene: TRBV6-2/TRBV6-3
J gene: TRBJ2-7
CDR3 DNA: TGTGCCAGCAGTTACAGAGCGGGGGAGCAGTACTTC
CDR3 protein: CASSYRAGEQYF

clone size: NA
D gene: TRBD1
V gene: TRBV2
J gene: TRBJ1-2
CDR3 DNA: TGTGCCAGCAGTTGGACAGGGGGCGGGTATGGCTACACCTTC
CDR3 protein: CASSWTGGGYGYTF

clone size: NA
D gene: TRBD2
V gene: TRBV7-2
J gene: TRBJ2-3
CDR3 DNA: TGTGCCAGCAGCTTCCGGACTAGCGGGGCAGATACGCAGTATTTT
CDR3 protein: CASSFRTSGADTQYF

clone size: few
D gene: TRBD1
V gene: TRBV9
J gene: TRBJ2-1
CDR3 DNA: TGTGCCAGCAGCGTCCTCGGGACAGGTAGAAACAATGAGCAGTTCTTC
CDR3 protein: CASSVLGTGRNNEQFF

clone size: NA
D gene: TRBD2
V gene: TRBV19
J gene: TRBJ2-1
CDR3 DNA: TGTGCCAGTAGTACCCGGACTAGCGGGGGGATATACAATGAGCAGTTCTTC
CDR3 protein: CASSTRTSGGIYNEQFF

clone size: NA
D gene: NA
V gene: TRBV5-1
J gene: TRBJ1-4
CDR3 DNA: TGCGCCAGCAGAGCTACAGGGAACACTAATGAAAAACTGTTTTTT
CDR3 protein: CASRATGNTNEKLFF

clone size: NA
D gene: NA
V gene: TRBV19
J gene: TRBJ1-3
CDR3 DNA: TGTGCCAGTAGTCCAGGGTTCAGGGCTGGAAACACCATATATTTT
CDR3 protein: CASSPGFRAGNTIYF

clone size: NA
D gene: NA
V gene: TRBV15
J gene: TRBJ2-6
CDR3 DNA: TGTGCCACCAGCAGAGAGACCGTCTCAGGGGCCCTCTCTGGGGCCAACGTCCTGACTTTC
CDR3 protein: CATSRETVSGALSGANVLTF

clone size: once
D gene: TRBD1
V gene: TRBV5-1
J gene: TRBJ1-4
CDR3 DNA: TGCGCCAGCAGCTCCCCTGGACAGGGGGCGAATGAAAAACTGTTTTTT
CDR3 protein: CASSSPGQGANEKLFF

clone size: NA
D gene: NA
V gene: TRBV2
J gene: TRBJ2-7
CDR3 DNA: TGTGCCAGCAGCGTCCGGGAGTACCCTTTTATCGAGCAGTACTTC
CDR3 protein: CASSVREYPFIEQYF